The clone carrying this T cell receptor beta chain was counted only a few times. Its antigen is as yet unknown. This sample is drawn from a study of human T cells and chemical hapten exposure. Indicated time point: patch test 2, 6 weeks after DPC sensitization. The treatment here: therapeutic diphenylcyclopropenone sensitization with weekly scalp DPC. The authors extracted total RNA from unfractionated whole blood. V was shortened by 5 bases and J by 2 bases, with 10 bases between the two germline ends. The CDR3 runs 13 residues. The germline V gene has CDR1 SGHAT and CDR2 FQDESV (reference sequence). Study-wide results and limits: The number of TCRs above 1 in 1000 frequency did not change after DPC sensitization.

Using its own MiXCR run on the RACE reads, TCRdb lists one record per CDR3 protein. The sample has 110,000 to 150,000 distinct CDR3 sequences, around 11% seen once. The clonotype originates from a woman between 45 and 60 years old with alopecia areata. Some clones in this sample may be carry-over from other donors' samples. This chain connects TRBV11-1 to TRBJ2-7; D uncertain. Sequencing used whole blood, obtained in connection with sensitization to the hapten diphenylcyclopropenone (DPC). The CDR3 DNA is TGTGCCAGCAGCCCCGGACGGACCTACGAGCAGTACTTC. This translates into CASSPGRTYEQYF.